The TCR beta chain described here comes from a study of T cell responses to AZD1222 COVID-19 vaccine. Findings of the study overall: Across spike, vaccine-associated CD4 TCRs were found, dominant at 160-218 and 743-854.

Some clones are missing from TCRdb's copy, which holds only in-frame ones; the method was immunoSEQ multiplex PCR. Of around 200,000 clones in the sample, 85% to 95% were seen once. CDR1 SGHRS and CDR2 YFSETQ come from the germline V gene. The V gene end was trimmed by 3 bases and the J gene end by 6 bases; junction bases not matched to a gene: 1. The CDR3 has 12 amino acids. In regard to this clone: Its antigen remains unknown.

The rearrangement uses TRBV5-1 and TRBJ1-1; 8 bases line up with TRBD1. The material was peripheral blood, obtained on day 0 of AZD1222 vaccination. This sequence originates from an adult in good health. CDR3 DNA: TGCGCCAGCAGCTGGACAGGGCCTGAAGCTTTCTTT. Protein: CASSWTGPEAFF.